This TCR beta chain was sequenced during a study of CD8 T cells in Susac syndrome (dated by TCRdb to between 2017 and 2020). In the study overall: Among the Susac syndrome patients who were sequenced, clinically active disease was present in over 5 and clinical remission was observed in fewer than 10. Repertoire sequencing was used to test whether CD8+ T cell activation and differentiation in Susac syndrome was antigen driven. The clonality of the CD8+ T cell repertoire was compared across about a dozen healthy donors, about 14 Susac syndrome patients and fewer than 16 multiple sclerosis patients. At blood withdrawal, Susac syndrome patients were either therapy-naive, taking corticosteroids (in some cases with IVIg as well), or taking IVIg alone.

RNA was extracted using the RNeasy kit, and roughly 0.5 to 1 ug of the RNA was reverse transcribed with random hexamers. The immunoSEQ multiplex PCR assay, covering 54 Vbeta and 13 Jbeta segments, was used to amplify TCR beta CDR3 regions. PCR amplification bias was corrected by using a synthetic template baseline for primer optimization and computational correction. Turning to the authors' computational methods: Reads were annotated to V, D and J genes per IMGT and analyzed with immunoSEQ Analyzer, keeping only productive sequences. Clonality was calculated as one minus the Shannon entropy normalized by log2 of the number of productive unique sequences. Public and private clones were assessed among the 100 most prevalent clones of each patient and control. A clone was defined as Susac-specific if it was absent from the healthy and MS cohorts, from about a thousand published viral clones and from other ImmuneACCESS disease sequences. TCRdb reprocessed the public reads (quality trimming at Q25 with fastp, clone calling with MiXCR) and kept in-frame beta chains. Every distinct CDR3 protein forms one entry, paired with its most common genes and DNA. Here the V and J calls rest on TCRdb's processing, not on the authors' analysis. This sample is represented by around 150,000 distinct CDR3 sequences; around 95% of them were singletons. The ten most abundant clones make up roughly 0.2% of the sample.

High-throughput TCR beta sequencing profiled peripheral blood CD8+ and CD4+ T cells from healthy donors, Susac syndrome patients and multiple sclerosis patients. The Susac syndrome patients fulfilled recently defined diagnostic criteria for either definite or probable disease. CD8+ TEMRA cells were enriched by FACS, while bulk CD8+ and CD4+ T cells were purified by magnetic negative isolation. Blood was collected in EDTA tubes and processed within 24 hours, with PBMCs isolated through density gradient centrifugation. PBMCs intended for TCR sequencing were frozen in liquid nitrogen and were later thawed in a 37 degrees C water bath. The sorted or isolated CD4+, CD8+ and CD8+ TEMRA cells reached a purity of at least 90%. The investigation overall reported the following: Roughly 17 and five Susac-specific public clones were found in the total CD8+ and CD8+ TEMRA repertoires, respectively. Clonal expansion was seen in Susac syndrome CD8+ repertoires, peaking in CD8+ TEMRA cells and being greater in clinically active patients than in remitting ones. The TCR sequencing and HLA analysis was acknowledged to have included a relatively small number of individuals.

Note on this clonotype: Its antigen remains undetermined. No quality values exist for individual bases; no much larger clone is one base distant.

The specimen was CD8+ T cells from PBMCs. This receptor was obtained from a human donor with Susac syndrome.

The CDR3 here reads CASSHSPYEQYF. The DNA reads as follows: TGTGCCAGCAGCCATTCCCCCTACGAGCAGTACTTC. The chain is made from TRBV3-1 and TRBJ2-7, with the D gene uncertain. The germline V gene (reference sequence) specifies LGHDT as CDR1 and YNNKEL as CDR2. From the cysteine up to the phenylalanine, the CDR3 has a length of 12 residues. Only CDR3 DNA is held: 36 bases, read in frame from base 1. Relative to germline, V is 3 bases shorter and J is 2 bases shorter, with 5 bases between their ends.